Described below is a single TCR beta chain sequence and its context. The antigen remains undetermined. Repertoires were generated with immunoSEQ multiplex PCR, while TCRdb's copy carries only in-frame clones and drops some. The sample has 190,000 or so clones, 75% to 85% seen once. The data were taken from a study of cytomegalovirus exposure and HLA in healthy donors. The germline V gene encodes CDR1 SNHLY and CDR2 FYNNEI. The CDR3 is 15 amino acids. The V and J ends lost 5 bases and 8 bases, in that order; junction bases with no gene match: 10. Findings of the study overall: Cytomegalovirus association was listed for under 200 TCR beta chains. Across donors, most TCRs were seen rarely, yet some public ones were widespread.

The V gene is TRBV2, the J gene TRBJ1-2; 11 bases line up with TRBD1. Sequencing was done on a sample of PBMCs. The clonotype was recovered from a woman aged 25 to 45 in good health and CMV-seropositive. The CDR3 spells CASSQLRDRGAGYTF. CDR3 bases: TGTGCCAGCAGTCAGCTGAGGGACAGGGGGGCCGGCTACACCTTC. The whole variable domain, remainder taken from reference TRBV2 and TRBJ1-2, is EPEVTQTPSHQVTQMGQEVILRCVPISNHLYFYWYRQILGQKVEFLVSFYNNEISEKSEIFDDQFSVERPDGSNFTLKIRSTKLEDSAMYFCASSQLRDRGAGYTFGSGTRLTVV.